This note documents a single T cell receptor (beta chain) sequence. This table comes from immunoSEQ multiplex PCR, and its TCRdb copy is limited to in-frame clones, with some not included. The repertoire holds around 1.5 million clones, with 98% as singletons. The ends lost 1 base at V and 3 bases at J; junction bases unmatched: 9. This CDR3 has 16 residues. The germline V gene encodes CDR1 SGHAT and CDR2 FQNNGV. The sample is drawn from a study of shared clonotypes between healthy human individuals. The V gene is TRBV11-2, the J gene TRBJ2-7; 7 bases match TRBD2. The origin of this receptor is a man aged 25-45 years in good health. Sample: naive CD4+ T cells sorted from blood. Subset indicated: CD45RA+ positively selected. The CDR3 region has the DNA TGTGCCAGCAGCTTAGGGGGTGGGCGGGACTACTACGAGCAGTACTTC. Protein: CASSLGGGRDYYEQYF.